These 21 T cell receptor beta chains originate from one sample sequenced in a study of blood T cell repertoires in COVID-19. Clones were sequenced by immunoSEQ multiplex PCR, and TCRdb holds only the in-frame ones, with some missing. The sample contains 200,000 to 300,000 clones, about nine tenths of which appear only once. The specimen was PBMCs or T cells enriched from blood (not recorded which). These receptors were taken from a woman between 35 and 50 years old with acute COVID-19.

The CDR3 reads CASRRTGEEGNTIYF. In DNA form, the CDR3 reads TGCGCCAGCAGGAGGACAGGGGAGGAGGGAAACACCATATATTTT. The chain combines TRBV10-2 with TRBJ1-3, with 9 positions matching TRBD1. The CDR3 totals 15 residues. The trim removed 6 bases at V and 4 bases at J, leaving 7 bases unmatched. Germline CDR1 reads WSHSY; CDR2 reads SAAADI.

The CDR3 reads CASSHADRGLYGYTF. The CDR3 DNA sequence: TGCGCCAGCAGTCACGCTGACAGGGGTCTCTATGGCTACACCTTC. The chain employs TRBV4-3 and TRBJ1-2; TRBD1 matches 8 bases. Germline V gives CDR1 LGHNA, CDR2 YSLEER. This CDR3 contains 15 residues. With V trimmed by 6 bases and J by 4 bases, 10 bases remained unmatched.

Comments on this clone: Relative to the germline gene, one junction end is altered; a read error may explain this. The rearrangement uses TRBV5-1 and TRBJ2-3, with a weak D call TRBD2 (7 bases). The CDR3 is made up of 14 amino acids. Germline V lookup: CDR1 SGHRS, CDR2 YFSETQ. The CDR3 is CASSPQGGIDPGVF. DNA of the CDR3: TGCGCCAGCAGCCCACAGGGAGGGATCGACCCCGGTGTTTTT.

This clone was recorded once. J is TRBJ2-1 and V is TRBV7-6; perhaps D is TRBD1 or TRBD2 (6 bases each). The CDR3 runs 16 residues. V was cut by 5 bases and J by 3 bases, with 17 bases left in between. In germline, CDR1 is SGHVS, CDR2 FNYEAQ. The chain's CDR3 is CASSLGGVGLYNEQFF. CDR3 coding DNA: TGTGCCAGCAGCCTAGGGGGAGTGGGACTCTACAATGAGCAGTTCTTC.

The V call is TRBV11-2, the J call TRBJ2-3, with D tentatively TRBD2 (6 bases). The germline CDR1 and CDR2 sequences are SGHAT and FQNNGV. The germline V and J ends were trimmed by 3 bases and 5 bases, with 12 bases remaining between them. This CDR3 comprises 14 residues. The CDR3 here is CASSLDGRLDTQYF. The CDR3 DNA sequence: TGTGCCAGCAGCTTGGACGGGAGATTAGATACGCAGTATTTT.

The chain employs TRBV9 and TRBJ2-2, with TRBD2 matching 7 bases. This CDR3 comprises 14 residues. Germline trimming cut 5 bases from V and 2 bases from J; bases unmatched to any gene: 3. The germline gives CDR1 SGDLS, CDR2 YYNGEE. The CDR3 loop reads CASSGGLNTGELFF. The CDR3 DNA sequence: TGTGCCAGCAGTGGGGGACTAAACACCGGGGAGCTGTTTTTT.

The chain recombines TRBV19 with TRBJ1-5; D is unclear. Germline assignment: CDR1 LNHDA and CDR2 SQIVND (reference sequence). The CDR3 runs 15 residues. V shed 4 bases and J shed 4 bases, with 14 bases lying between them. The CDR3 loop is CASSTEGLRNQPQHF. DNA for the CDR3: TGTGCCAGTAGTACGGAGGGTTTACGGAATCAGCCCCAGCATTTT.

J is TRBJ1-5 and V is TRBV19, with a tentative D call TRBD1 (6 bases). The germline V gene encodes CDR1 LNHDA and CDR2 SQIVND (reference sequence). CDR3 length equals 18 residues. Trimming shortened V by 3 bases and J by 5 bases, and 23 bases separated the two germline ends. For the CDR3, the DNA is TGTGCCAGTAGTATGGTGGCAGGGGCCGCTTTGGTCTATCAGCCCCAGCATTTT. This encodes CASSMVAGAALVYQPQHF.

The chain joins TRBV30 to TRBJ1-5; 10 bases are shared with TRBD1. CDR3 length equals 15 residues. In germline, CDR1 is GTSNPN, CDR2 SVGIG (reference sequence). J was trimmed by 6 bases and V by 1 base; bases with no gene match: 6. This chain's CDR3 is CAWSAGQGKTQPQHF. DNA for the CDR3: TGTGCCTGGAGTGCGGGACAGGGGAAAACTCAGCCCCAGCATTTT.

The sample holds a few counts of this clone. This chain uses TRBV2 with TRBJ1-5, with D perhaps TRBD1 (5 bases). The length of the CDR3 is 13 residues. Germline CDR1 is SNHLY and CDR2 is FYNNEI. V shed 5 bases and J shed 6 bases, with 11 bases lying between them. Here the CDR3 reads CASSPATAQPQHF. The CDR3 bases are TGTGCCAGCAGTCCGGCGACAGCTCAGCCCCAGCATTTT.

The J gene is TRBJ1-1, the V gene TRBV7-8; no firm D call. The CDR3 consists of 12 residues. V shed 5 bases and J shed 4 bases, with 8 bases lying between them. Germline loops: CDR1 SGHVS, CDR2 FQNEAQ. The CDR3 DNA sequence: TGTGCCAGCAGCCCACGGGGCACTGAAGCTTTCTTT. Protein: CASSPRGTEAFF.

V is TRBV19 and J is TRBJ2-7; no firm D call. The germline V and J ends were trimmed by 1 base and 0 bases, with 7 bases remaining between them. This CDR3 contains 14 residues. Germline V gene lookup returns CDR1 LNHDA and CDR2 SQIVND (reference sequence). The CDR3 DNA sequence: TGTGCCAGTAGTATAGGCGGAAGCTCCTACGAGCAGTACGTC. Protein: CASSIGGSSYEQYV.

V and J are TRBV24-1 and TRBJ2-1, with D perhaps matching TRBD1 (5 bases). The CDR3 runs 15 residues. Germline CDR1 and CDR2: KGHDR and SFDVKD. V lost 0 bases and J 4 bases, leaving 9 bases between the germline ends. The CDR3 spells CATSDLRTPYNEQFF. The CDR3 bases are TGTGCCACCAGTGATTTGAGGACACCGTACAATGAGCAGTTCTTC.

This chain uses TRBV5-6 with TRBJ2-7; 8 bases fit TRBD1. The germline V gene has CDR1 SGHDT and CDR2 YYEEEE. This CDR3 is 16 amino acids long. V shed 4 bases and J 0 bases; nucleotides not matched to a gene: 9. CDR3 region: CASSSHRDRSSYEQYF. CDR3 nucleotide sequence: TGTGCCAGCAGCAGCCACCGGGACAGGAGCTCCTACGAGCAGTACTTC.

The chain joins TRBV27 to TRBJ2-5, with TRBD2 matching over 8 bases. Germline CDR1 MNHEY, CDR2 SMNVEV (reference sequence). V dropped 5 bases and J dropped 1; count of bases not matched to a gene: 9. This CDR3 is built from 16 residues. Here the CDR3 reads CASSAPTSVGQETQYF. As DNA, the CDR3 is TGTGCCAGCAGTGCCCCGACTAGCGTAGGCCAAGAGACCCAGTACTTC.

This clone was observed once. V gene TRBV19 combines with J gene TRBJ2-2; tentative D call: TRBD2 (5 bases). CDR3 length: 16 residues. V gave up 2 bases and J gave up 4 bases, with 14 bases separating them. Germline lookup yields CDR1 LNHDA and CDR2 SQIVND (reference sequence). Here the CDR3 reads CASSIRVGASTGELFF. CDR3 nucleotides: TGTGCCAGTAGTATACGAGTGGGAGCGAGCACCGGGGAGCTGTTTTTT.

A few counts support this clone. The chain employs TRBV5-6 and TRBJ1-5; D not resolved. The CDR3 has 12 amino acids. The ends were cut back, 1 base at V and 6 bases at J, with 5 bases in the middle. The V gene's germline CDR1 is SGHDT and CDR2 YYEEEE. CDR3 nucleotide sequence: TGTGCCAGCAGCTTGTACGGTCAGCCCCAGCATTTT. Translation gives CASSLYGQPQHF.

The chain has TRBV10-1 and TRBJ2-7, with D perhaps matching TRBD2 (5 bases). The CDR3 contains 16 residues. V lost 3 bases and J lost 4, with 19 bases in between. Germline-derived CDR1 and CDR2 are WNHNN and SYGVQD (reference sequence). The DNA of the CDR3 is TGCGCCAGCAGTGACGACCTATCTCCGGGGAATTACGAGCAGTACTTC. Its translation: CASSDDLSPGNYEQYF.

The chain couples TRBV21-1 to TRBJ1-6. TRBV21-1 is shown as a pseudogene. This CDR3 comprises 16 residues. DNA of the CDR3: TGTGCCAGCAGCAAAGGCCGGGACTCCAAGAATTCACCCCTCCACTTT. Its protein is CASSKGRDSKNSPLHF.

The V and J genes are TRBV5-1 and TRBJ2-1; D gene unclear. CDR3 length equals 15 residues. V gave up 2 bases and J gave up 1 base, with 10 bases separating them. Germline CDR1 reads SGHRS; CDR2 reads YFSETQ. The CDR3 nucleotides are TGCGCCAGCAGCTTCCTGAGGCAGTCCTACAATGAGCAGTTCTTC. It is translated as CASSFLRQSYNEQFF.

The rearrangement uses TRBV27 and TRBJ1-5; TRBD1 matches 9 bases. The V segment lost 6 bases and the J segment 0 bases; nucleotides outside the gene matches: 9. This CDR3 region has 17 residues. The germline CDR1 and CDR2 sequences are MNHEY and SMNVEV (reference sequence). As DNA, the CDR3 is TGTGCCAGCAGGCCGGGACAGGGAATTTATAGCAATCAGCCCCAGCATTTT. Its translation: CASRPGQGIYSNQPQHF.